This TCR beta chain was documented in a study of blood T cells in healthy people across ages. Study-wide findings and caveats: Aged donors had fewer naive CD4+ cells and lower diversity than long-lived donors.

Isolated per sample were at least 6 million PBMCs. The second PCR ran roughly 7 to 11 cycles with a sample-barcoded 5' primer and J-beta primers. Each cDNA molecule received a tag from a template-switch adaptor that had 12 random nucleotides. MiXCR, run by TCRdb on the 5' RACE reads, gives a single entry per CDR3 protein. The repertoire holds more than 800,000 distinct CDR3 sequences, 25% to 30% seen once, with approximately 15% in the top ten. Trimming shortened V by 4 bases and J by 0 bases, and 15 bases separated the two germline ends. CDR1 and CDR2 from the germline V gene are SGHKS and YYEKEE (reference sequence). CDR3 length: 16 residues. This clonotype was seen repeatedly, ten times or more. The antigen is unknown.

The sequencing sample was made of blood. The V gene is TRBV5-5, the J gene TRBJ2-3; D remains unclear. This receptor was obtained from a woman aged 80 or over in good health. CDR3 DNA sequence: TGTGCCAGCAGCCTTCAGTTAATTTCTAGCACAGATACGCAGTATTTT. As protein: CASSLQLISSTDTQYF.